This TCR beta chain was retrieved from a study of T-cell reconstitution after alpha-beta-depleted transplantation in children. This clonotype was observed a handful of times. What it recognizes is unknown. Unique molecular identifiers were built into the TCRbeta library. Using its own MiXCR run on the PCR reads, TCRdb lists one record per CDR3 protein. The repertoire consists of 600,000 or so distinct CDR3 sequences, with 20% to 25% occurring once and the leading ten covering approximately 14%. Study results and caveats: Newly produced T cells mostly accounted for T-cell counts and diversity one year post-transplant.

Germline V gene lookup returns CDR1 DFQATT and CDR2 SNEGSKA (reference sequence). Trimming stripped 0 bases from V and 6 bases from J, with 16 bases between. CDR3 size: 15 residues. V and J are TRBV20-1 and TRBJ2-3, with D maybe TRBD2 (6 bases). The TCR was taken from a boy in the first two years of life who had a stem cell transplant for acute myeloid leukemia, so the T cells may come from the graft donor. The sequencing used PBMCs, mostly from graft donor cells, collected 360 days after TCRalphabeta/CD19-depleted stem cell transplant. CDR3 residues: CSARDQRRVSDTQYF. The CDR3 coding sequence is TGCAGTGCTAGAGATCAGAGGAGGGTTTCGGATACGCAGTATTTT.